Following are 19 T cell receptor beta chains from one sample sequenced in a study of CD8+ T cells in alopecia areata. The treatment denotes: oral pan-JAK inhibitor, 5-10 mg twice daily. RNA extraction was followed by reverse transcription into cDNA, which acted as the sequencing template. Method: immunoSEQ multiplex PCR; TCRdb's copy keeps in-frame clones and lacks some. This repertoire shows 80,000 to 95,000 clones, roughly 47% found once; its top ten account for roughly a sixth. The sequences come from CD8+ T cells sorted from blood, collected at week 24, from a patient treated with tofacitinib. These receptors were taken from a human donor with alopecia areata.

The genes are TRBV6-5 and TRBJ2-1, with 8 bases matching TRBD2. J gave up 9 bases and V 4 bases, and 5 bases lay outside the gene matches. Germline V gives CDR1 MNHEY, CDR2 SVGAGI. The CDR3 is made up of 13 amino acids. In DNA form, the CDR3 reads TGTGCCAGCAGTTCCCCGGGGGGGCCTGAGCAGTTCTTC. Translated: CASSSPGGPEQFF.

This clone turned up a few times. The chain combines TRBV19 with TRBJ2-7; possible D gene TRBD1, 7 bases. Deletions cut 10 bases from V and 0 bases from J, with 13 bases between. Germline CDR1 and CDR2: LNHDA and SQIVND (reference sequence). CDR3 length: 13 residues. CDR3 in amino acids: CATGGTASYEQYF. The DNA of the CDR3 is TGTGCCACGGGCGGGACAGCCTCCTACGAGCAGTACTTC.

This sequence joins TRBV10-3 and TRBJ2-7; D remains ambiguous. The CDR3 contains 10 residues. Germline V lookup: CDR1 ENHRY, CDR2 SYGVKD. The V gene lost 11 bases and the J gene lost 5 bases, with 10 bases spanning the gap. CDR3 sequence: CASAVNEQYF. In DNA, the CDR3 is TGTGCCTCCGCGGTGAACGAGCAGTACTTC.

This clone was counted once. The chain carries TRBV7-2 and TRBJ1-3; D is perhaps TRBD1 (6 bases). Deletions cut 2 bases from V and 0 bases from J, with 8 bases between. Germline lookup yields CDR1 SGHTA and CDR2 FQGNSA. This CDR3 has 15 residues. CDR3 coding DNA: TGTGCCAGCAGCTTAACAGGGAACTCTGGAAACACCATATATTTT. Its protein product is CASSLTGNSGNTIYF.

This clone has a handful of counts. This chain joins TRBV9 and TRBJ2-7; 11 positions agree with TRBD1. This CDR3 has 15 residues. Trimming removed 5 bases from V and 4 bases from J; junction bases left unmatched: 8. Germline CDR1 and CDR2: SGDLS and YYNGEE. Here the CDR3 reads CASSYPGQGVYEQYF. The CDR3, as DNA: TGTGCCAGCAGTTACCCGGGACAGGGGGTTTACGAGCAGTACTTC.

This clone occurred a few times. This chain uses TRBV4-1 with TRBJ1-1; maybe TRBD1 (5 bases). The CDR3 sequence is 15 residues long. Trimming stripped 4 bases from V and 3 bases from J, with 15 bases between. The V gene's germline CDR1 is MGHRA and CDR2 YSYEKL. The CDR3 nucleotides are TGCGCCAGCAGCCTGATTCAGGGTAGGCACACTGAAGCTTTCTTT. As protein: CASSLIQGRHTEAFF.

For the CDR3, the DNA is TGCGCCAGCAGCGGATTCGCGGGAGGGTACAATGAGCAGTTCTTC. Residues: CASSGFAGGYNEQFF. The chain is built from TRBV5-1 and TRBJ2-1, with TRBD2 matching 9 bases. The CDR3 extends over 15 amino acids. V lost 4 bases, J lost 4 bases, and 6 bases stayed unmatched. The germline V gene encodes CDR1 SGHRS and CDR2 YFSETQ.

The chain carries TRBV13 and TRBJ2-5; D possibly corresponds to TRBD1 (6 bases). The CDR3 length is 18 residues. Germline values: CDR1 PRHDT, CDR2 FYEKMQ (reference sequence). The V gene lost 2 bases and the J gene lost 5 bases, with 24 bases spanning the gap. The CDR3 nucleotides are TGTGCCAGCAGCTTAAGAGAATCCCGGACAGCCCCGAGGGAGACCCAGTACTTC. As protein: CASSLRESRTAPRETQYF. The variable domain in full, with the rest retrieved from reference TRBV13 and TRBJ2-5, is AAGVIQSPRHLIKEKRETATLKCYPIPRHDTVYWYQQGPGQDPQFLISFYEKMQSDKGSIPDRFSAQQFSDYHSELNMSSLELGDSALYFCASSLRESRTAPRETQYFGPGTRLLVL.

V and J are TRBV7-3 and TRBJ2-1; 9 bases agree with TRBD2. CDR1 SGHTA and CDR2 FQGTGA come from the germline V gene. V gave up 5 bases and J gave up 4 bases; unmatched junction bases: 6. The CDR3 contains 15 residues. The CDR3 is CASSVIAGEYNEQFF. In DNA, the CDR3 is TGTGCCAGCAGCGTAATAGCGGGAGAGTACAATGAGCAGTTCTTC.

This chain links TRBV27 with TRBJ2-7; 9 bases fit TRBD1. Trimming removed 6 bases from V and 3 bases from J; junction bases left unmatched: 6. This CDR3 has 14 amino acids. The germline V gene has CDR1 MNHEY and CDR2 SMNVEV (reference sequence). In DNA, the CDR3 is TGTGCCAGCAGCTACAGGGGGCGTAGCTACGAGCAGTACTTC. Its protein is CASSYRGRSYEQYF.

The V call is TRBV30, the J call TRBJ2-5; 8 bases match TRBD1. Per the germline V gene, CDR1 is GTSNPN and CDR2 is SVGIG (reference sequence). The CDR3 runs to 16 residues. J lost 2 bases, V lost 2 bases, and 10 bases had no gene match. The CDR3 bases are TGTGCCTGGAGTCTCCCGACAGGGGCGCTTCAAGAGACCCAGTACTTC. Translation: CAWSLPTGALQETQYF.

The chain employs TRBV6-5 and TRBJ2-5; no clear D gene. Trimming took 0 bases from V and 0 from J, leaving 11 bases between them. CDR1 is MNHEY and CDR2 is SVGAGI in the germline V gene. This CDR3 spans 16 amino acids. CDR3 in DNA: TGTGCCAGCAGTTACTCGGTCTCGGTCGACCAAGAGACCCAGTACTTC. This sequence encodes CASSYSVSVDQETQYF.

The rearrangement joins TRBV25-1 to TRBJ2-7; D may be TRBD2 (6 bases). The CDR3 sequence is 12 residues long. V was shortened by 8 bases and J by 6 bases, with 14 bases between the two germline ends. Germline-derived CDR1 and CDR2 are MGHDK and SYGVNS. The CDR3 bases are TGTGCCAGCCGGGGGTCCTTTCGCGAGCAGTACTTC. Protein sequence: CASRGSFREQYF.

This chain connects TRBV7-2 to TRBJ2-5; 12 nucleotides match TRBD1. CDR1 is SGHTA and CDR2 is FQGNSA in the germline V gene. With 5 bases clipped from V and 6 bases from J, the junction kept 7 bases outside the gene matches. The CDR3 has 15 residues. The CDR3 spells CASSNWDRGQKTQYF. The CDR3, as DNA: TGTGCCAGCAGCAACTGGGACAGGGGGCAAAAGACCCAGTACTTC.

The chain links TRBV30 to TRBJ2-7; 7 nucleotides line up with TRBD2. V shed 0 bases and J 4 bases; nucleotides not matched to a gene: 9. The germline V gene encodes CDR1 GTSNPN and CDR2 SVGIG (reference sequence). The CDR3 covers 15 residues. The CDR3 DNA follows: TGTGCCTGGAGTGTACCCCGGGACTACCAGTACGAGCAGTACTTC. This codes for CAWSVPRDYQYEQYF.

The V call is TRBV5-6, the J call TRBJ2-3; D possibly corresponds to TRBD2 (6 bases). Germline CDR1 SGHDT, CDR2 YYEEEE. The germline V and J ends were trimmed by 5 bases and 4 bases, with 14 bases remaining between them. The CDR3 runs 14 residues. DNA for the CDR3: TGTGCCAGCAGTGAGGCAGGAGGGGCAGATACGCAGTATTTT. This translates into CASSEAGGADTQYF.

The V call is TRBV7-9, the J call TRBJ2-3; D gene ambiguous. The CDR3 extends over 14 amino acids. V gave up 2 bases and J gave up 2 bases, with 8 bases separating them. CDR1 and CDR2 (germline): SEHNR, FQNEAQ (reference sequence). Written as DNA, the CDR3 is TGTGCCAGCAGCTTATTTTCCATCACAGATACGCAGTATTTT. Translating it yields CASSLFSITDTQYF.

The V call is TRBV5-6, the J call TRBJ2-1; 8 nucleotides agree with TRBD1. V lost 5 bases to trimming and J lost 6 bases; unmatched junction nucleotides: 10. Germline CDR1 and CDR2: SGHDT and YYEEEE. CDR3 size: 15 residues. The CDR3 DNA is TGTGCCAGCAGTTCCCAGGGGGCCGTGACCAATGAGCAGTTCTTC. Encoded protein: CASSSQGAVTNEQFF.

The chain carries TRBV7-6 and TRBJ2-1; no reliable D call. This CDR3 comprises 15 residues. Trimming shortened V by 0 bases and J by 0 bases, and 6 bases separated the two germline ends. The germline V gene encodes CDR1 SGHVS and CDR2 FNYEAQ. CDR3 nucleotide sequence: TGTGCCAGCAGCTTAGCCCGCTCCTCCTACAATGAGCAGTTCTTC. Its translation is CASSLARSSYNEQFF.